Listed below are T cell receptor beta chains from one sample, sequenced in a study of T cell changes during pregnancy in multiple sclerosis. Libraries were prepared by immunoSEQ multiplex PCR; TCRdb keeps only in-frame clonotypes and omits some of them. The sample holds about 41,000 clones, 90% to 95% seen once. The sample consisted of CD8+ T cells from peripheral blood mononuclear cells, taken in the third trimester of pregnancy. The receptors originated from a female donor with multiple sclerosis, enrolled in a pregnancy study. CDR3s include the opening cysteine and the closing phenylalanine or tryptophan. A D gene is named only where the DNA matches it firmly.

d_call: .; j_call: TRBJ1-1; v_call: TRBV5-6; cdr3_aa: CASSLVQTGTEAFF
d_call: TRBD1; j_call: TRBJ2-3; v_call: TRBV6-5; cdr3_aa: CASRTGVNTQYF
d_call: .; j_call: TRBJ1-2; v_call: TRBV27; cdr3_aa: CASSLDGGGYGYTF
d_call: .; j_call: TRBJ1-3; v_call: TRBV28; cdr3_aa: CASSLYRRDTIYF
d_call: TRBD1; j_call: TRBJ2-1; v_call: TRBV6-5; cdr3_aa: CASSYDGTGGYNEQFF
d_call: .; j_call: TRBJ2-1; v_call: TRBV13; cdr3_aa: CASSSPSISSYNEQFF
d_call: TRBD1; j_call: TRBJ1-1; v_call: TRBV9; cdr3_aa: CASSVDRGNTEAFF
d_call: .; j_call: TRBJ2-1; v_call: TRBV7-3; cdr3_aa: CASSSNPASEQFF
d_call: .; j_call: TRBJ1-2; v_call: TRBV6-6; cdr3_aa: CASSYSERSGGYTF
d_call: .; j_call: TRBJ1-1; v_call: TRBV11-2; cdr3_aa: CASQRLKGSLNTEAFF
d_call: .; j_call: TRBJ2-1; v_call: TRBV28; cdr3_aa: CASSFGSEPYNEQFF
d_call: TRBD1; j_call: TRBJ2-7; v_call: TRBV6-1; cdr3_aa: CASSEVLVGTGGYEQYF
d_call: TRBD2; j_call: TRBJ2-7; v_call: TRBV13; cdr3_aa: CASSTLAGGEYEQYF
d_call: .; j_call: TRBJ2-6; v_call: TRBV9; cdr3_aa: CASSVSRSSGANVLTF
d_call: .; j_call: TRBJ2-3; v_call: TRBV6-4; cdr3_aa: CASSRQGTDTQYF
d_call: .; j_call: TRBJ1-5; v_call: TRBV30; cdr3_aa: CAGGYDSNQPQHF
d_call: .; j_call: TRBJ2-2; v_call: TRBV7-9; cdr3_aa: CASSLASGGQGTGELFF
d_call: .; j_call: TRBJ2-5; v_call: TRBV7-2; cdr3_aa: CASRKLAGQQETQYF
d_call: TRBD2; j_call: TRBJ2-3; v_call: TRBV5-6; cdr3_aa: CASSLEGTTLSTDTQYF
d_call: .; j_call: TRBJ1-1; v_call: TRBV27; cdr3_aa: CASSLSAGMNTEAFF
d_call: .; j_call: TRBJ2-1; v_call: TRBV28; cdr3_aa: CASSLKEGGAAYEQFF
d_call: TRBD1; j_call: TRBJ2-7; v_call: TRBV28; cdr3_aa: CASSLVGTGGPYEQYF
d_call: TRBD2; j_call: TRBJ2-3; v_call: TRBV27; cdr3_aa: CASSWTSASTDTQYF
d_call: TRBD1; j_call: TRBJ1-1; v_call: TRBV30; cdr3_aa: CAWSDTPGQLMYTEAFF
d_call: TRBD1; j_call: TRBJ2-5; v_call: TRBV11-3; cdr3_aa: CASSPYRGGETQYF
d_call: .; j_call: TRBJ2-7; v_call: TRBV11-1; cdr3_aa: CASSSTDRNEQYF
d_call: TRBD1; j_call: TRBJ1-1; v_call: TRBV28; cdr3_aa: CASSPYGTGHTEAFF
d_call: .; j_call: TRBJ2-2; v_call: TRBV5-1; cdr3_aa: CASNGVANTGELFF
d_call: .; j_call: TRBJ2-3; v_call: TRBV29-1; cdr3_aa: CSVEVPAQGWEDTQYF
d_call: .; j_call: TRBJ2-1; v_call: TRBV5-1; cdr3_aa: CASATSPLDWDNEQFF
d_call: TRBD2; j_call: TRBJ2-7; v_call: TRBV5-5; cdr3_aa: CASSYRLAERYYEQYF